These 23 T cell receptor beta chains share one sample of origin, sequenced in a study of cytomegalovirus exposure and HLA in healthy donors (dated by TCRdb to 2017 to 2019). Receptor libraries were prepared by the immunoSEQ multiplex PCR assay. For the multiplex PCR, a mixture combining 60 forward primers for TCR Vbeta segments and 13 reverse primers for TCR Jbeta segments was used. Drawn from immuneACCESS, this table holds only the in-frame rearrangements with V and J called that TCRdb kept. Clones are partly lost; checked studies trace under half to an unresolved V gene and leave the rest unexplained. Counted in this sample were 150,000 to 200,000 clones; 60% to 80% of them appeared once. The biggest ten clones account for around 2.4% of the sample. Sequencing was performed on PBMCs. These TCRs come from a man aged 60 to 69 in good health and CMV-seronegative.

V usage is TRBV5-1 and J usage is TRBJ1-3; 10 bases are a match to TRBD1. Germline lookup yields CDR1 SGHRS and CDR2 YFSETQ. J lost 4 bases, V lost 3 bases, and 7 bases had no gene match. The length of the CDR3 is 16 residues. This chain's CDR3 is CASSSGQGGFGNTIYF. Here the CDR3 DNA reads TGCGCCAGCAGCTCCGGACAGGGGGGGTTCGGAAACACCATATATTTT.

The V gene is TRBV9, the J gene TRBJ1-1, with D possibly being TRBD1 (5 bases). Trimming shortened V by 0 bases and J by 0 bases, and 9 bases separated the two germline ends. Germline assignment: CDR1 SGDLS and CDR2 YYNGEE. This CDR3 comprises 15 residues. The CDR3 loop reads CASSVGEGMNTEAFF. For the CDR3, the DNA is TGTGCCAGCAGCGTAGGGGAGGGGATGAACACTGAAGCTTTCTTT.

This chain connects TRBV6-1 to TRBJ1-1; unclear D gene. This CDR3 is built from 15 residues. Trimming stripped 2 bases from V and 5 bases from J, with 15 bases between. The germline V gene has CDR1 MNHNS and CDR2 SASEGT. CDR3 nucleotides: TGTGCCAGCAGTGAAAAGGAGGCTAGGCGGACTGAAGCTTTCTTT. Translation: CASSEKEARRTEAFF.

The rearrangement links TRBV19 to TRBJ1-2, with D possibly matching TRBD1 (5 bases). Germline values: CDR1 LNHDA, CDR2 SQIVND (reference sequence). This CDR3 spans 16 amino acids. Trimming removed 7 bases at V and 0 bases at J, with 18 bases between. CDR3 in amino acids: CASTFLGDSSNYGYTF. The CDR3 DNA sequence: TGTGCCAGTACCTTTTTGGGGGACTCCTCTAACTATGGCTACACCTTC. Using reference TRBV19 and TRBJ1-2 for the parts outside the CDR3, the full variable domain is DGGITQSPKYLFRKEGQNVTLSCEQNLNHDAMYWYRQDPGQGLRLIYYSQIVNDFQKGDIAEGYSVSREKKESFPLTVTSAQKNPTAFYLCASTFLGDSSNYGYTFGSGTRLTVV.

The DNA of the CDR3 is TGTGCCAGCGGCCCCCCAGCTAGCAAAAACATTCAGTACTTC. Translation gives CASGPPASKNIQYF. The genes are TRBV28 and TRBJ2-4, with no clear D. The V and J ends lost 8 bases and 3 bases respectively, with 14 bases between them. The CDR3 runs 14 residues. Germline values: CDR1 MDHEN, CDR2 SYDVKM.

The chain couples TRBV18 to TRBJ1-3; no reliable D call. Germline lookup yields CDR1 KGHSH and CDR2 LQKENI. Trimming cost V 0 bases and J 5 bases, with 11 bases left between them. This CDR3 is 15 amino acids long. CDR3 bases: TGTGCCAGCTCACCACCCGGGTCCAGCCGAAACACCATATATTTT. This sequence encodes CASSPPGSSRNTIYF. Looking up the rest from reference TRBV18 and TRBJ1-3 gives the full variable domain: NAGVMQNPRHLVRRRGQEARLRCSPMKGHSHVYWYRQLPEEGLKFMVYLQKENIIDESGMPKERFSAEFPKEGPSILRIQQVVRGDSAAYFCASSPPGSSRNTIYFGEGSWLTVV.

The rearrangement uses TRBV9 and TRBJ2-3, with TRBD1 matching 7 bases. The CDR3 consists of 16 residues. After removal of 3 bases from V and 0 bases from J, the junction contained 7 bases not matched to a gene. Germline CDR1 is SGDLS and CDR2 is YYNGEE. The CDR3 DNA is TGTGCCAGCAGCGGCCGGACAGGAGCTAGCACAGATACGCAGTATTTT. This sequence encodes CASSGRTGASTDTQYF.

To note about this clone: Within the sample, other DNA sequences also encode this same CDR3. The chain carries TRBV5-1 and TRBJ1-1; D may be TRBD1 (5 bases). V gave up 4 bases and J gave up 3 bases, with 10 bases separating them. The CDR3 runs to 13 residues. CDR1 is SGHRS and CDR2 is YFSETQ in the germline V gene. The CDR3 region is CASSPGGDTEAFF. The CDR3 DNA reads TGCGCCAGCAGCCCGGGGGGAGACACTGAAGCTTTCTTT.

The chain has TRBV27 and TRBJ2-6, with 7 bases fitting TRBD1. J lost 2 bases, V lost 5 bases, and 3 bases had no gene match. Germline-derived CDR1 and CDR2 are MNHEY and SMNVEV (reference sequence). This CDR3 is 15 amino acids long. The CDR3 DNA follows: TGTGCCAGCAGTGTTGGGACAGCTGGGGCCAACGTCCTGACTTTC. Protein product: CASSVGTAGANVLTF. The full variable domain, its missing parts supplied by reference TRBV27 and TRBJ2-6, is EAQVTQNPRYLITVTGKKLTVTCSQNMNHEYMSWYRQDPGLGLRQIYYSMNVEVTDKGDVPEGYKVSRKEKRNFPLILESPSPNQTSLYFCASSVGTAGANVLTFGAGSRLTVL.

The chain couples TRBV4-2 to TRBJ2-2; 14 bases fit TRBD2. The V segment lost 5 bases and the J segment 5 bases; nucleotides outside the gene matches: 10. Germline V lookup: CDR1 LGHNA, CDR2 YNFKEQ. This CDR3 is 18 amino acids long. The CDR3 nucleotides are TGTGCCAGCAGCTCCGGGACTAGCGGGGGCGGAGGGACCGGGGAGCTGTTTTTT. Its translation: CASSSGTSGGGGTGELFF.

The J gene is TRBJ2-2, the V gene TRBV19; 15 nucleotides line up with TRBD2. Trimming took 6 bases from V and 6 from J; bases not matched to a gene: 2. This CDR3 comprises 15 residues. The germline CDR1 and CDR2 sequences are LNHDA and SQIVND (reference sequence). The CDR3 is CASRGLAGGPGELFF. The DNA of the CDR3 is TGTGCCAGTAGAGGACTAGCGGGGGGGCCCGGGGAGCTGTTTTTT.

CDR3 sequence (DNA): TGCGCCAGCAGCCAAGTTTGGTCACACGAACCCTACGAGCAGTACTTC. This encodes CASSQVWSHEPYEQYF. V usage is TRBV4-3 and J usage is TRBJ2-7, with D unclear. Germline CDR1 reads LGHNA; CDR2 reads YSLEER. The CDR3 is made up of 16 amino acids. V was shortened by 1 base and J by 2 bases, with 15 bases between the two germline ends.

CDR3 bases: TGTGCCAGCAGGACGGACAGGGTAACCTACGAGCAGTACTTC. Translation: CASRTDRVTYEQYF. The chain combines TRBV2 with TRBJ2-7, with 8 bases lining up with TRBD1. CDR3 length: 14 residues. The trim removed 6 bases at V and 2 bases at J, leaving 6 bases unmatched. In germline, CDR1 is SNHLY, CDR2 FYNNEI.

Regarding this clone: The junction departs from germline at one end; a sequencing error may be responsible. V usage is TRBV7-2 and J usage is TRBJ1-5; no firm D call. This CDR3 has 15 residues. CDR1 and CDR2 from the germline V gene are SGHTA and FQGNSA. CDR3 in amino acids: CASSLSIGGYQSQHF. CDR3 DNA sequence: TGTGCCAGCAGCTTATCGATCGGAGGCTATCAGTCCCAGCATTTT. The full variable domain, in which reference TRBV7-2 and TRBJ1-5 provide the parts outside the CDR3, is GAGVSQSPSNKVTEKGKDVELRCDPISGHTALYWYRQSLGQGLEFLIYFQGNSAPDKSGLPSDRFSAERTGGSVSTLTIQRTQQEDSAVYLCASSLSIGGYQSQHFGDGTRLSIL.

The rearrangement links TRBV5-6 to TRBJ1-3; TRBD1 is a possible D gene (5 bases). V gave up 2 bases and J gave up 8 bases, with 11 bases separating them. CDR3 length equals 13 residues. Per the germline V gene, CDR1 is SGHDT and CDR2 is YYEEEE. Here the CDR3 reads CASSFLGGDTIYF. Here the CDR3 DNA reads TGTGCCAGCAGCTTTCTCGGGGGGGACACCATATATTTT.

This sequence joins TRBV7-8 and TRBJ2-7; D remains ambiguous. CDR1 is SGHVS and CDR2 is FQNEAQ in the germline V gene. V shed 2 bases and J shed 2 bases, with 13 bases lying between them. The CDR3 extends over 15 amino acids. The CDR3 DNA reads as TGTGCCAGCAGCTTAAGGCCAGGTGTTCCCTACGAGCAGTACTTC. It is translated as CASSLRPGVPYEQYF.

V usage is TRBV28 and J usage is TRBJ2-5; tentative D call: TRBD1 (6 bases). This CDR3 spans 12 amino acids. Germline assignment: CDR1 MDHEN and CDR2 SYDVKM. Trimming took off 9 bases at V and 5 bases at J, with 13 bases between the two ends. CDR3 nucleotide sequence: TGTGCCAGTTCAGGGGTTCGGGAGACCCAGTACTTC. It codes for CASSGVRETQYF.

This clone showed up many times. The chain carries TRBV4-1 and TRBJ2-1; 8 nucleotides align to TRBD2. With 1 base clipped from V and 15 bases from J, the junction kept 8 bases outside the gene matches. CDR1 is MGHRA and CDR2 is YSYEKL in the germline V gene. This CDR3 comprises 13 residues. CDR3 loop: CASSQAGGPHRFF. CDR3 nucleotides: TGCGCCAGCAGCCAAGCGGGAGGGCCTCATCGGTTCTTC.

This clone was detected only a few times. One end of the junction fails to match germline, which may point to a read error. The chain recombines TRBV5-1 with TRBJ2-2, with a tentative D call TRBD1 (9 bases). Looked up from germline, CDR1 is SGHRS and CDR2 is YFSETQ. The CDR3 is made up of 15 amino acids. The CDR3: CASSLTGGGSGGLFF. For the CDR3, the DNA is TGCGCCAGCAGCTTGACAGGGGGCGGCAGCGGGGGGCTGTTTTTT.

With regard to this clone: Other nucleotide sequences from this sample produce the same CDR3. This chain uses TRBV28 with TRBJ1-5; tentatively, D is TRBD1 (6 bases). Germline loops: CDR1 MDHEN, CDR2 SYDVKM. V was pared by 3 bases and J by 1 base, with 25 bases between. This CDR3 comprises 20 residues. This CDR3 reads CASSLLLTISGTPSNQPQHF. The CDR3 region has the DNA TGTGCCAGCAGTTTGTTACTAACCATTTCCGGGACACCCAGCAATCAGCCCCAGCATTTT.

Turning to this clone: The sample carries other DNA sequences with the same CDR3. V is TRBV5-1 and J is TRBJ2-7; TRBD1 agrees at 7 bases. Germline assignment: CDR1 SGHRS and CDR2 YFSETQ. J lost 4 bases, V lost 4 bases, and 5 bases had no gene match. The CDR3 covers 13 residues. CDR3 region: CASSPDRAYEQYF. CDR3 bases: TGCGCCAGCAGCCCCGACAGGGCGTACGAGCAGTACTTC.

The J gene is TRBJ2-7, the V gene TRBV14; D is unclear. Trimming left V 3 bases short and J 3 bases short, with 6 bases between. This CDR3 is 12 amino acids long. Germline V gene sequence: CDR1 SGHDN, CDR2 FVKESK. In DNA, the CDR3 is TGTGCCAGCAGCCATTCAGACTACGAGCAGTACTTC. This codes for CASSHSDYEQYF.

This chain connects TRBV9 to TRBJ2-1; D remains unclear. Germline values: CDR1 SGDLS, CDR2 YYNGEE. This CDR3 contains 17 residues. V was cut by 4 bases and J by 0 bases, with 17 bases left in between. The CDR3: CASSPQVGASSYNEQFF. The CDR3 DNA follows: TGTGCCAGCAGCCCCCAGGTCGGTGCAAGCTCCTACAATGAGCAGTTCTTC.